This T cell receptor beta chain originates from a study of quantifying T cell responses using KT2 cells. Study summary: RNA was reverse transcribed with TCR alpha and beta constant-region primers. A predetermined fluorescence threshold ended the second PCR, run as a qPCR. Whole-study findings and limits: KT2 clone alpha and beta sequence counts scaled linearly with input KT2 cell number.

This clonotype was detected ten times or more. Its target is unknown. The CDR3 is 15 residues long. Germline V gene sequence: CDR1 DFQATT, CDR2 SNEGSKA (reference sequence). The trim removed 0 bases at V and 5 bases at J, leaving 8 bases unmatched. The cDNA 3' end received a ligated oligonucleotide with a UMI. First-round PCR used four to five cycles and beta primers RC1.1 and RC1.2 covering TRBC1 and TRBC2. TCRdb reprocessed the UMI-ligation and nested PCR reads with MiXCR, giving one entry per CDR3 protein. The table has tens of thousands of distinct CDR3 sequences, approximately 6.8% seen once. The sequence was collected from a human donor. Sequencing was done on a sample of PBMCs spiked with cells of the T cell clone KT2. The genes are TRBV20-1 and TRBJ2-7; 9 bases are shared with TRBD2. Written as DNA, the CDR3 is TGCAGTGCTAGAGATACAGCGGGAGGATACCACGAGCAGTACTTC. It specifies CSARDTAGGYHEQYF.